These 11 T cell receptor beta chains originate from one sample sequenced in a study of blood T cell repertoires in COVID-19 (TCRdb year 2020). Libraries were built with the immunoSEQ multiplex PCR assay. TCRdb's version of the immuneACCESS table is confined to in-frame rearrangements and falls short of the full clone set. An unresolved V gene accounts for under half of the shortfall where checked; the remainder is of unknown origin. For this sample there are about 200,000 clones; 88% appear just once. Clones ranked in the top ten supply roughly 1.6% of the sample. Sequencing was done on a sample of peripheral blood. Receptor source: a man between 18 and 29 years old with active or convalescent COVID-19.

V gene TRBV5-1 combines with J gene TRBJ2-3; tentatively, D is TRBD2 (5 bases). V was cut by 2 bases and J by 1 base, with 11 bases left in between. CDR1 is SGHRS and CDR2 is YFSETQ in the germline V gene. The CDR3 is made up of 15 amino acids. This chain's CDR3 is CASSFRDSGTDTQYF. DNA of the CDR3: TGCGCCAGCAGCTTCCGCGATAGCGGCACAGATACGCAGTATTTT. Full variable domain (missing parts from reference TRBV5-1 and TRBJ2-3): KAGVTQTPRYLIKTRGQQVTLSCSPISGHRSVSWYQQTPGQGLQFLFEYFSETQRNKGNFPGRFSGRQFSNSRSEMNVSTLELGDSALYLCASSFRDSGTDTQYFGPGTRLTVL.

The chain joins TRBV7-2 to TRBJ2-1, with D possibly being TRBD1 (5 bases). CDR3 size: 14 residues. V was cut by 6 bases and J by 4 bases, with 13 bases left in between. Germline CDR1 is SGHTA and CDR2 is FQGNSA. Written as DNA, the CDR3 is TGTGCCAGCAGTATGGGGCAGCAGTACAATGAGCAGTTCTTC. It specifies CASSMGQQYNEQFF. Drawing the rest from reference TRBV7-2 and TRBJ2-1, the complete variable domain is GAGVSQSPSNKVTEKGKDVELRCDPISGHTALYWYRQSLGQGLEFLIYFQGNSAPDKSGLPSDRFSAERTGGSVSTLTIQRTQQEDSAVYLCASSMGQQYNEQFFGPGTRLTVL.

The chain carries TRBV18 and TRBJ1-2; a possible D gene is TRBD1 (5 bases). The germline V and J ends were trimmed by 6 bases and 8 bases, with 19 bases remaining between them. CDR1 is KGHSH and CDR2 is LQKENI in the germline V gene. There are 14 residues in the CDR3. The CDR3 loop is CASSPESQAYGYTF. In DNA, the CDR3 is TGTGCCAGCTCCCCAGAGTCACAGGCGTACGGCTACACCTTC. The whole variable domain, remainder taken from reference TRBV18 and TRBJ1-2, is NAGVMQNPRHLVRRRGQEARLRCSPMKGHSHVYWYRQLPEEGLKFMVYLQKENIIDESGMPKERFSAEFPKEGPSILRIQQVVRGDSAAYFCASSPESQAYGYTFGSGTRLTVV.

V is TRBV27 and J is TRBJ1-1; a possible D gene is TRBD1 (5 bases). This CDR3 has 13 amino acids. Trimming stripped 6 bases from V and 3 bases from J, with 11 bases between. Germline CDR1 reads MNHEY; CDR2 reads SMNVEV (reference sequence). The CDR3 DNA follows: TGTGCCAGCAGCCCGCGGGGGGACACTGAAGCTTTCTTT. This codes for CASSPRGDTEAFF.

Written as DNA, the CDR3 is TGTGCCAGTAGTTCCCCGAATAAGAGGGTCAATGAGCAGTTCTTC. It codes for CASSSPNKRVNEQFF. The chain employs TRBV19 and TRBJ2-1; TRBD2 might be the D (5 bases). The ends were cut back, 5 bases at V and 6 bases at J, with 17 bases in the middle. Looked up from germline, CDR1 is LNHDA and CDR2 is SQIVND (reference sequence). The CDR3 extends over 15 amino acids. Looking up the rest from reference TRBV19 and TRBJ2-1 gives the full variable domain: DGGITQSPKYLFRKEGQNVTLSCEQNLNHDAMYWYRQDPGQGLRLIYYSQIVNDFQKGDIAEGYSVSREKKESFPLTVTSAQKNPTAFYLCASSSPNKRVNEQFFGPGTRLTVL.

J is TRBJ2-7 and V is TRBV28; 13 bases line up with TRBD2. Per the germline V gene, CDR1 is MDHEN and CDR2 is SYDVKM. With V trimmed by 4 bases and J by 7 bases, 7 bases remained unmatched. This CDR3 comprises 15 residues. The CDR3 protein is CASSSTSGGAWEQYF. The CDR3 DNA follows: TGTGCCAGCAGTTCCACTAGCGGGGGGGCCTGGGAGCAGTACTTC.

This sequence joins TRBV12-3 or TRBV12-4 and TRBJ1-3, with D perhaps matching TRBD1 (5 bases). V lost 10 bases, J lost 9 bases, and 19 bases lay in between. The CDR3 consists of 13 residues. CDR3 in amino acids: CATRAGRRATIYF. Written as DNA, the CDR3 is TGTGCCACCCGAGCGGGACGGCGAGCCACCATATATTTT.

The CDR3 loop reads CASSDPPGGLNTEAFF. The CDR3 DNA reads as TGTGCCAGCAGTGATCCGCCAGGGGGATTGAACACTGAAGCTTTCTTT. The V gene is TRBV6-1, the J gene TRBJ1-1; 7 bases are shared with TRBD1. From germline, CDR1 is MNHNS and CDR2 SASEGT. V shed 3 bases and J 0 bases; nucleotides not matched to a gene: 7. The CDR3 spans 16 residues.

The chain employs TRBV30 and TRBJ1-4, with D tentatively TRBD1 (5 bases). The CDR3 totals 13 residues. The V and J ends lost 6 bases and 10 bases respectively, with 18 bases between them. The germline V gene has CDR1 GTSNPN and CDR2 SVGIG (reference sequence). The CDR3 bases are TGTGCCTGCAGAGACCGGGGGGGGAGAAAACTGTTTTTT. As protein: CACRDRGGRKLFF.

The chain uses TRBV19 and TRBJ2-1; unclear D gene. Deletions cut 3 bases from V and 0 bases from J, with 9 bases between. The germline gives CDR1 LNHDA, CDR2 SQIVND (reference sequence). CDR3 length: 15 residues. CDR3 amino acids: CASSITSSSYNEQFF. In DNA, the CDR3 is TGTGCCAGTAGTATTACCAGTTCCTCCTACAATGAGCAGTTCTTC.

This chain links TRBV10-3 with TRBJ2-7; 7 positions match TRBD1. CDR3 length: 13 amino acids. The ends lost 9 bases at V and 1 base at J; junction bases unmatched: 6. Germline V gives CDR1 ENHRY, CDR2 SYGVKD. This CDR3 reads CAIGRQGSYEQYF. The DNA for the CDR3 is TGTGCCATAGGACGACAGGGTTCCTACGAGCAGTACTTC.